The 27 T cell receptor beta chains in this list originate from one sample, sequenced in a study of CD8+CD57+ T cells in acquired aplastic anemia. Genomic DNA, serving as template, underwent TCR beta VDJ and CDR3 profiling. TCRdb passed the reads through MiXCR, listing each CDR3 protein once. The table lists 300,000 or so distinct CDR3 sequences, 45% to 65% of them singletons. Sequencing used sorted CD4+, CD8+, or CD8+CD57+ T cells (not recorded which) from PBMCs. The receptors originated from a human donor with severe aplastic anemia or a healthy control (not recorded which).

The rearrangement links TRBV7-3 to TRBJ2-7; D perhaps matches TRBD2 (5 bases). Germline lookup yields CDR1 SGHTA and CDR2 FQGTGA. The CDR3 contains 13 residues. Trimming took 2 bases from V and 5 from J, leaving 10 bases between them. The CDR3 protein is CASSLVTGNEQYF. For the CDR3, the DNA is TGTGCCAGCAGCTTAGTTACCGGGAACGAGCAGTACTTC.

This clonotype appeared a single time. The genes are TRBV14 and TRBJ1-1; D remains unclear. The CDR3 is 18 residues long. V lost 0 bases and J 5 bases, leaving 22 bases between the germline ends. Germline V gene lookup returns CDR1 SGHDN and CDR2 FVKESK. For the CDR3, the DNA is TGTGCCAGCAGCCAAGAGTTCGAGCTTCCCCCTCGGATAACTGAAGCTTTCTTT. It translates to CASSQEFELPPRITEAFF.

This chain uses TRBV20-1 with TRBJ2-5, with 9 bases lining up with TRBD1. The CDR3 is 14 amino acids. Germline loops: CDR1 DFQATT, CDR2 SNEGSKA (reference sequence). With V trimmed by 1 base and J by 7 bases, 7 bases remained unmatched. The CDR3 DNA reads TGCAGTGCTAGAGTTGACAGGGGGTTAGGGACCCAGTACTTC. Translating it yields CSARVDRGLGTQYF.

The chain carries TRBV2 and TRBJ2-5; 8 bases line up with TRBD2. The J call is doubtful: the DNA matches TRBJ2-7 better. Germline-derived CDR1 and CDR2 are SNHLY and FYNNEI. The CDR3 runs to 14 residues. CDR3 sequence reads: CASEVDSSGNEQYF. CDR3 DNA: TGTGCCAGCGAAGTTGATAGTAGCGGGAACGAGCAGTACTTC.

This clonotype occurred many times. This chain links TRBV14 with TRBJ1-1, with D unresolved. This CDR3 region has 11 residues. Trimming took off 6 bases at V and 7 bases at J, with 9 bases between the two ends. CDR1 and CDR2 from the germline V gene are SGHDN and FVKESK. CDR3 DNA sequence: TGTGCCAGCAGTAAAGGCGGTGAAGCTTTCTTT. This gives the protein CASSKGGEAFF.

This clonotype was counted at least ten times. The chain links TRBV20-1 to TRBJ2-7; D gene ambiguous. Trimming stripped 1 base from V and 1 base from J, with 5 bases between. The CDR3 extends over 12 amino acids. Germline CDR1 is DFQATT and CDR2 is SNEGSKA (reference sequence). The CDR3 sequence: CSARGVSYEQYF. The CDR3 bases are TGCAGTGCTAGAGGGGTGTCCTACGAGCAGTACTTC.

The CDR3 spells CATSRVGGGYEQYF. In DNA, the CDR3 is TGTGCCACCAGCAGAGTGGGTGGGGGATACGAGCAGTACTTC. The gene calls are TRBV15 and TRBJ2-7; D possibly uses TRBD1 or TRBD2 (5 bases each). With 1 base removed from V and 4 bases from J, the gap between germline ends came to 11 bases. CDR1 LNHNV and CDR2 YYDKDF come from the germline V gene (reference sequence). The CDR3 runs to 14 residues.

Only a few counts were recorded for this clonotype. This chain links TRBV5-4 with TRBJ2-1; D may correspond to TRBD1 or TRBD2 (6 bases each). V was cut by 2 bases and J by 6 bases, with 21 bases left in between. Germline values: CDR1 SGHNT, CDR2 YYREEE (reference sequence). CDR3 length: 17 residues. The DNA of the CDR3 is TGTGCCAGCAGCTTAGGGTGGGGGGCTTTCGGGCCCAATGAGCAGTTCTTC. Amino acids: CASSLGWGAFGPNEQFF.

The chain employs TRBV7-9 and TRBJ1-1; D unclear. The CDR3 spans 15 residues. CDR1 and CDR2 (germline): SEHNR, FQNEAQ (reference sequence). V shed 0 bases and J shed 5 bases, with 13 bases lying between them. The CDR3 region is CASSLATPQWTEAFF. The CDR3 bases are TGTGCCAGCAGCTTAGCCACACCCCAGTGGACTGAAGCTTTCTTT.

This rearrangement joins TRBV2 to TRBJ1-2; 11 positions match TRBD1. The CDR3 is 16 amino acids. The germline V gene encodes CDR1 SNHLY and CDR2 FYNNEI. V was clipped by 7 bases and J by 3 bases; unmatched bases: 10. In DNA form, the CDR3 reads TGTGCCAGCACCCGCAGGACAGGGGGCCGCGACTATGGCTACACCTTC. It translates to CASTRRTGGRDYGYTF.

Concerning this clonotype: A read error may produce the germline difference seen at one junction end. V and J are TRBV7-7 and TRBJ2-7, with 10 bases identical to TRBD2. This CDR3 has 14 amino acids. The V gene's germline CDR1 is SSHAT and CDR2 FNYEAQ (reference sequence). The CDR3 sequence is CASSQREGRYEQYF. For the CDR3, the DNA is TGTGCTAGCAGCCAGCGGGAGGGCCGCTACGAGCAGTACTTC.

The chain joins TRBV25-1 to TRBJ1-1, with 9 bases fitting TRBD1. This CDR3 is 15 amino acids long. J was trimmed by 1 base and V by 10 bases; bases with no gene match: 10. Germline V gene sequence: CDR1 MGHDK, CDR2 SYGVNS. The CDR3 DNA reads as TGTGCCACACACGAACTGACAGGGGGGAACACTGAAGCTTTCTTT. Encoded protein: CATHELTGGNTEAFF.

The chain is built from TRBV12-5 and TRBJ2-7; D gene ambiguous. This CDR3 is 14 amino acids long. The germline V gene has CDR1 LGHNT and CDR2 FRNRAP. The CDR3 here is CASSLIGSYYEQYF. Here the CDR3 DNA reads TGTGCCAGCAGTCTCATAGGCAGCTACTACGAGCAGTACTTC.

This clonotype was recorded many times. The CDR3 bases are TGTGCCAGCAGCCAACGAGGGGACACCGGCAATGAGCAGTTCTTC. Amino acids: CASSQRGDTGNEQFF. The rearrangement joins TRBV4-2 to TRBJ2-1; D perhaps matches TRBD1 (6 bases). The CDR3 is 15 residues long. From germline, CDR1 is LGHNA and CDR2 YNFKEQ. The V end lost 2 bases, the J end lost 6 bases, and 14 bases lay between the germline ends.

Ten or more counts support this clonotype. The chain couples TRBV10-3 to TRBJ1-2; D is unresolved. Germline CDR1 ENHRY, CDR2 SYGVKD. The length of the CDR3 is 13 residues. V was shortened by 2 bases and J by 1 base, with 5 bases between the two germline ends. The CDR3 spells CAISETFNYGYTF. The CDR3 coding sequence is TGTGCCATCAGTGAGACATTTAACTATGGCTACACCTTC.

This clonotype was seen many times. CDR3 nucleotide sequence: TGTGCCATCAGTGAGTCCGAGGGTTGGAGGGAGACCCAGTACTTC. Translating it yields CAISESEGWRETQYF. J is TRBJ2-5 and V is TRBV10-3, with D tentatively TRBD2 (5 bases). This CDR3 spans 15 amino acids. Germline V CDR1 and CDR2: ENHRY, SYGVKD. Trimming shortened V by 0 bases and J by 5 bases, and 13 bases separated the two germline ends.

This clonotype was seen just once. The CDR3 loop reads CASSPLSGISYNEQFF. CDR3 nucleotide sequence: TGTGCCAGCAGTCCCTTAAGCGGCATCTCCTACAATGAGCAGTTCTTC. The rearrangement uses TRBV12-3 or TRBV12-4 and TRBJ2-1; weak D call: TRBD2 (5 bases). This CDR3 has 16 residues. V lost 5 bases to trimming and J lost 0 bases, with 14 bases between them.

This clonotype was recorded once. V is TRBV10-3 and J is TRBJ1-4; 7 bases agree with TRBD1. CDR1 is ENHRY, CDR2 SYGVKD, per germline. This CDR3 contains 18 residues. After removal of 0 bases from V and 3 bases from J, the junction contained 10 bases not matched to a gene. The CDR3, as DNA: TGTGCCATCAGTGAGTCGAGGGTAGGCGGGACAGCTAATGAAAAACTGTTTTTT. It is translated as CAISESRVGGTANEKLFF.

This clonotype came up many times. The genes are TRBV6-1 and TRBJ2-1; D possibly corresponds to TRBD1 (6 bases). Per germline, CDR1 MNHNS and CDR2 SASEGT. Trimming shortened V by 7 bases and J by 11 bases, and 21 bases separated the two germline ends. The CDR3 covers 14 residues. The CDR3 loop is CASIRDTRNLQQFF. The CDR3 region has the DNA TGTGCCAGCATACGGGACACCAGGAATCTTCAGCAGTTCTTC.

This clonotype was seen ten or more times. The V gene is TRBV5-6, the J gene TRBJ1-2; 7 bases are shared with TRBD1. Looked up from germline, CDR1 is SGHDT and CDR2 is YYEEEE. J lost 6 bases, V lost 4 bases, and 15 bases had no gene match. The CDR3 length is 16 residues. The CDR3 sequence: CASSPEGAQSTHGYTF. Here the CDR3 DNA reads TGTGCCAGCAGCCCAGAGGGGGCTCAGTCTACTCATGGCTACACCTTC.

This clonotype has a handful of counts. The gene calls are TRBV5-1 and TRBJ2-7, with 8 bases fitting TRBD2. Trimming took 7 bases from V and 2 from J; bases not matched to a gene: 5. Germline loops: CDR1 SGHRS, CDR2 YFSETQ. This CDR3 is built from 13 residues. The CDR3 DNA follows: TGCGCCAGCGGACTAGCTCCAGCCTACGAGCAGTACTTC. It yields the protein CASGLAPAYEQYF. Full variable domain (remainder filled in from reference TRBV5-1 and TRBJ2-7): KAGVTQTPRYLIKTRGQQVTLSCSPISGHRSVSWYQQTPGQGLQFLFEYFSETQRNKGNFPGRFSGRQFSNSRSEMNVSTLELGDSALYLCASGLAPAYEQYFGPGTRLTVT.

This clonotype has a count of ten or more. The chain links TRBV6-2 or TRBV6-3 to TRBJ2-5, with unresolved D. This CDR3 is built from 16 residues. Germline V gene lookup returns CDR1 MNHEY and CDR2 SVGEGT. The V and J ends lost 5 bases and 0 bases respectively, with 16 bases between them. The CDR3 nucleotides are TGTGCCAGCAGTGTACTGGAGTACCCCCACCAAGAGACCCAGTACTTC. Translating it yields CASSVLEYPHQETQYF.

This clonotype was observed at least ten times. V and J are TRBV15 and TRBJ2-7; D uncertain. The CDR3 consists of 14 residues. Trimming shortened V by 4 bases and J by 3 bases, and 13 bases separated the two germline ends. Per germline, CDR1 LNHNV and CDR2 YYDKDF (reference sequence). The CDR3 is CATSKAEKHYEQYF. The CDR3 nucleotides are TGTGCCACCAGCAAGGCAGAAAAACACTACGAGCAGTACTTC.

This clonotype was seen more than once but under ten times. CDR3 in DNA: TGTGCCAGCAGTTATAGTGGGTATGTGGGCAATCAGCCCCAGCATTTT. Its translation: CASSYSGYVGNQPQHF. The rearrangement links TRBV7-9 to TRBJ1-5; D gene unclear. The CDR3 totals 16 residues. V was cut by 6 bases and J by 2 bases, with 17 bases left in between. Germline V CDR1 and CDR2: SEHNR, FQNEAQ (reference sequence).

The chain recombines TRBV3-1 with TRBJ1-2; 11 bases map to TRBD1. CDR3 size: 16 residues. V lost 4 bases and J lost 5; bases outside the gene matches: 9. Germline V gene sequence: CDR1 LGHDT, CDR2 YNNKEL (reference sequence). The CDR3 reads CASSPLGQGARYGYTF. The CDR3 DNA reads as TGTGCCAGCAGCCCCCTAGGACAGGGGGCTCGGTATGGCTACACCTTC. The full variable domain, its missing parts supplied by reference TRBV3-1 and TRBJ1-2, is DTAVSQTPKYLVTQMGNDKSIKCEQNLGHDTMYWYKQDSKKFLKIMFSYNNKELIINETVPNRFSPKSPDKAHLNLHINSLELGDSAVYFCASSPLGQGARYGYTFGSGTRLTVV.

This clonotype was counted ten times or more. This chain uses TRBV3-1 with TRBJ1-3; TRBD1 agrees at 8 bases. Germline CDR1 and CDR2: LGHDT and YNNKEL (reference sequence). The CDR3 length is 15 residues. Trimming removed 4 bases from V and 7 bases from J; junction bases left unmatched: 9. The chain's CDR3 is CASSLPQGATNTIYF. The CDR3 bases are TGTGCCAGCAGCCTCCCGCAGGGGGCCACCAACACCATATATTTT.

This chain uses TRBV20-1 with TRBJ1-1; weak D call: TRBD1 (6 bases). V was clipped by 5 bases and J by 0 bases, with 7 bases between them. Germline V gives CDR1 DFQATT, CDR2 SNEGSKA (reference sequence). The CDR3 runs 12 residues. The CDR3 sequence: CSAQGLNTEAFF. For the CDR3, the DNA is TGCAGTGCTCAGGGGTTGAACACTGAAGCTTTCTTT.